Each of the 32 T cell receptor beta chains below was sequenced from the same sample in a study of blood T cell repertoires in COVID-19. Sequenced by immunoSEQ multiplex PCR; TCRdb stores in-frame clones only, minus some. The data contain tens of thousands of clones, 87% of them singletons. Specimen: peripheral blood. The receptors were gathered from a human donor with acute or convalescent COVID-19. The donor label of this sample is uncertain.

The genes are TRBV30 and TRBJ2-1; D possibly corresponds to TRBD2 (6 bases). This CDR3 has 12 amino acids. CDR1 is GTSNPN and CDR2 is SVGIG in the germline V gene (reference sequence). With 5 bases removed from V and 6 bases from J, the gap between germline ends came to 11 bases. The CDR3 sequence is CAWSMRGNEQFF. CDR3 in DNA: TGTGCCTGGTCAATGCGGGGCAATGAGCAGTTCTTC.

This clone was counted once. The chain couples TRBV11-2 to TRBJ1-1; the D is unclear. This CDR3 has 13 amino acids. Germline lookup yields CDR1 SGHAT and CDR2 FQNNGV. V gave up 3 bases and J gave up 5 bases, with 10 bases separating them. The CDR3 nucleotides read TGTGCCAGCAGCTTCACATGGGAGACTGAAGCTTTCTTT. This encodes CASSFTWETEAFF.

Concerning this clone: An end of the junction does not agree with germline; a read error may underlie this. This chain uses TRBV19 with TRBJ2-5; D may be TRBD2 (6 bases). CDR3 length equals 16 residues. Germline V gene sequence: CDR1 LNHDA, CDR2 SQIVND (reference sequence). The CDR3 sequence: CTSSIMRQGGGQTQYF. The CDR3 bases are TGTACCAGTAGTATAATGCGGCAGGGAGGTGGGCAGACCCAGTACTTC.

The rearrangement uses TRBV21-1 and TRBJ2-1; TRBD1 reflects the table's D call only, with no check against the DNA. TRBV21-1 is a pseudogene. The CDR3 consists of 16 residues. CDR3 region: CASSKVGTGVNNEQFF. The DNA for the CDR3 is TGTGCCAGCAGCAAAGTGGGGACAGGGGTCAACAATGAGCAGTTCTTC.

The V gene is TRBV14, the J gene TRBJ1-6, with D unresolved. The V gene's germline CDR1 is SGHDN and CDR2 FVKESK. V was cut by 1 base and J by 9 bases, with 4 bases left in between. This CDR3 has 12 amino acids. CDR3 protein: CASSQAFSPLHF. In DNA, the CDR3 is TGTGCCAGCAGCCAAGCCTTTTCACCCCTCCACTTT.

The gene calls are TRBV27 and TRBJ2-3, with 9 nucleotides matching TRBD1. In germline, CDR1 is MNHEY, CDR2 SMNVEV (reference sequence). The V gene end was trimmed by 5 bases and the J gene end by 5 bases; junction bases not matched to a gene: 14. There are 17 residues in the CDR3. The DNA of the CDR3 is TGTGCCAGCAGTCACCCGAGACAGGGGGTTGGTATAGATACGCAGTATTTT. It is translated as CASSHPRQGVGIDTQYF.

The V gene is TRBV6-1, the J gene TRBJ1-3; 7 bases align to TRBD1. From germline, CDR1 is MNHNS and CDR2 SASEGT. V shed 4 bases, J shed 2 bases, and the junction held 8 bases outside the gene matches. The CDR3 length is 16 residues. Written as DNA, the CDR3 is TGTGCCAGCAGTGGGAGACAGGGACCCGCTGGAAACACCATATATTTT. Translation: CASSGRQGPAGNTIYF.

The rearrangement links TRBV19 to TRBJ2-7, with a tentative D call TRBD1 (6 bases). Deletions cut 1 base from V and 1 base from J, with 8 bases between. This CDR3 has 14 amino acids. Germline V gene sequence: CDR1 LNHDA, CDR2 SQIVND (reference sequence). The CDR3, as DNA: TGTGCCAGTAGTATAGGACAGGATTCCTACGAGCAGTACTTC. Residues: CASSIGQDSYEQYF.

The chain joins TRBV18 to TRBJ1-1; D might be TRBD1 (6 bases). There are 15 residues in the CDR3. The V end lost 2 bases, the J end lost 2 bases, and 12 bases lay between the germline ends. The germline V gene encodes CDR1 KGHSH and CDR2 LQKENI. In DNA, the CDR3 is TGTGCCAGCTCACCAGCCGTCAGGGGAAACACTGAAGCTTTCTTT. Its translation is CASSPAVRGNTEAFF.

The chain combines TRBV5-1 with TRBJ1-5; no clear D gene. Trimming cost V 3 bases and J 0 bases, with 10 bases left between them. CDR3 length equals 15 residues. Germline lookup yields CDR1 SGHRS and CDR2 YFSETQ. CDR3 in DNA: TGCGCCAGCAGCTCGGAGGGATATAGCAATCAGCCCCAGCATTTT. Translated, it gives CASSSEGYSNQPQHF.

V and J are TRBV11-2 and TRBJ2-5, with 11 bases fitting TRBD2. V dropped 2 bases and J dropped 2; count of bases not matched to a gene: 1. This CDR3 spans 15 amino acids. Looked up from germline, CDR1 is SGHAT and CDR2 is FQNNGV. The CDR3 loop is CASSLSSGRQETQYF. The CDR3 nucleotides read TGTGCCAGCAGCTTATCTAGCGGGAGGCAAGAGACCCAGTACTTC.

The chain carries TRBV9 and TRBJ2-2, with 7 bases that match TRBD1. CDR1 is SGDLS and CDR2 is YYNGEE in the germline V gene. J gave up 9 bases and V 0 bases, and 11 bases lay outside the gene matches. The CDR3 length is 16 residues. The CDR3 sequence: CASSVESTGVWRELFF. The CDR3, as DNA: TGTGCCAGCAGCGTAGAAAGCACAGGGGTTTGGAGGGAGCTGTTTTTT.

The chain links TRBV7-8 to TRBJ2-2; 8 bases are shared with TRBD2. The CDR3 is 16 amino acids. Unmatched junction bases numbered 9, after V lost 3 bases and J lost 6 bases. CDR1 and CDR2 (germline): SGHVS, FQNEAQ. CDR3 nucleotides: TGTGCCAGCAGCTTCCGGGGAGCGGGAGAGGCCGGGGAGCTGTTTTTT. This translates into CASSFRGAGEAGELFF.

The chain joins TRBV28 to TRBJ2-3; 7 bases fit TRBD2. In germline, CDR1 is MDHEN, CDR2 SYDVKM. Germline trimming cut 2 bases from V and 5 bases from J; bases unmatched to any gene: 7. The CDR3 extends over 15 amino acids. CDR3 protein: CASSLPSGVVDTQYF. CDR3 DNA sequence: TGTGCCAGCAGTTTACCCAGCGGGGTGGTAGATACGCAGTATTTT.

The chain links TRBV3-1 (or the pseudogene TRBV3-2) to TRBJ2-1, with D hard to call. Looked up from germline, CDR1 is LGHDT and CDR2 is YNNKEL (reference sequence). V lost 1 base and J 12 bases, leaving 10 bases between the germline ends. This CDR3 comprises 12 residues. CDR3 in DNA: TGTGCCAGCAGCCAAGCCGCTATCGGGCAGTTCTTC. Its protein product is CASSQAAIGQFF.

The CDR3 is CASSLGGGQLTDTQYF. The CDR3, as DNA: TGCGCCAGCAGCCTTGGCGGGGGCCAGCTCACAGATACGCAGTATTTT. The gene calls are TRBV5-1 and TRBJ2-3; D may be TRBD2 (7 bases). This CDR3 contains 16 residues. Germline CDR1 is SGHRS and CDR2 is YFSETQ. V was shortened by 4 bases and J by 2 bases, with 17 bases between the two germline ends.

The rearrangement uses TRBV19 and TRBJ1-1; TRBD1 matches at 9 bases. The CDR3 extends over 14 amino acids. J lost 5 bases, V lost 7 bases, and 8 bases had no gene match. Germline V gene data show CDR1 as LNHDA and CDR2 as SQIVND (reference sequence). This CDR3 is CASIETGGRTEAFF. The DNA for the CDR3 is TGTGCCAGTATCGAGACAGGGGGTAGGACTGAAGCTTTCTTT.

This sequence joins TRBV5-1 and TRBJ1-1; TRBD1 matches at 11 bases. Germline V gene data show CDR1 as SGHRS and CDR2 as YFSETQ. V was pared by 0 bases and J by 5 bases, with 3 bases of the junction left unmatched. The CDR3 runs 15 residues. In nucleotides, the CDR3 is TGCGCCAGCAGCTTGGAGGGACAGGGGGGAACTGAAGCTTTCTTT. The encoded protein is CASSLEGQGGTEAFF.

The CDR3 sequence is CAISESTRKGATEAFF. For the CDR3, the DNA is TGTGCCATCAGTGAGTCGACAAGGAAGGGGGCCACTGAAGCTTTCTTT. This chain joins TRBV10-3 and TRBJ1-1, with TRBD1 identical over 7 bases. J was trimmed by 4 bases and V by 0 bases; bases with no gene match: 8. Germline V gives CDR1 ENHRY, CDR2 SYGVKD. This CDR3 has 16 residues.

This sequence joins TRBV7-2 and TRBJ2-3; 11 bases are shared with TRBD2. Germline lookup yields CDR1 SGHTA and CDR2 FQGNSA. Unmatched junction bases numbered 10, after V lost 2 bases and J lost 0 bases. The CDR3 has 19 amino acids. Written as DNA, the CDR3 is TGTGCCAGCAGCTTATCTGAGTCGGGACTAGCGGAAAGCACAGATACGCAGTATTTT. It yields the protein CASSLSESGLAESTDTQYF. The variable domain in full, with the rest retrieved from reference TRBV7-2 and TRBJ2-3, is GAGVSQSPSNKVTEKGKDVELRCDPISGHTALYWYRQSLGQGLEFLIYFQGNSAPDKSGLPSDRFSAERTGGSVSTLTIQRTQQEDSAVYLCASSLSESGLAESTDTQYFGPGTRLTVL.

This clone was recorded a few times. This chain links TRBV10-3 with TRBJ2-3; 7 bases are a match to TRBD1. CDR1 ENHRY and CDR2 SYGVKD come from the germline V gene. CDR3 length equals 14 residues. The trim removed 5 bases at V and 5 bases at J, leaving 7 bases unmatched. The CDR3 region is CAISSGTALDTQYF. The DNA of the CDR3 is TGTGCCATCAGTTCCGGGACAGCCTTAGATACGCAGTATTTT.

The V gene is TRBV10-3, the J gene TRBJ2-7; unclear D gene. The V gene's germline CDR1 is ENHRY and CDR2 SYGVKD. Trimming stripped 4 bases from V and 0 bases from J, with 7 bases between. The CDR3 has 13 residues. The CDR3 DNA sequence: TGTGCCATCAGTGGCGAGCCCTCCTACGAGCAGTACTTC. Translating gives CAISGEPSYEQYF.

CDR3 loop: CASSFFQGNTEAFF. The CDR3 coding sequence is TGTGCCAGCAGCTTCTTCCAGGGAAACACTGAAGCTTTCTTT. J is TRBJ1-1 and V is TRBV7-9; D is perhaps TRBD1 (5 bases). Germline assignment: CDR1 SEHNR and CDR2 FQNEAQ (reference sequence). V lost 3 bases to trimming and J lost 2 bases, with 10 bases between them. The CDR3 totals 14 residues.

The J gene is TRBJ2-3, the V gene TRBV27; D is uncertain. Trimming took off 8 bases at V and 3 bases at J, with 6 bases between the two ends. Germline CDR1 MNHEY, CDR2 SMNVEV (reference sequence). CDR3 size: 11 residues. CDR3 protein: CASRRTDTQYF. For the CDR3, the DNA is TGTGCCAGCCGCCGGACAGATACGCAGTATTTT.

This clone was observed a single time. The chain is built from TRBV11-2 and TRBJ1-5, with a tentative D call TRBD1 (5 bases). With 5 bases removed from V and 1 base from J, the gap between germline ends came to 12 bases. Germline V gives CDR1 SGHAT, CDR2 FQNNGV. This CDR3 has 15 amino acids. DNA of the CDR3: TGTGCCAGCAGCCAAGGGGTGGTCAGCAATCAGCCCCAGCATTTT. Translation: CASSQGVVSNQPQHF.

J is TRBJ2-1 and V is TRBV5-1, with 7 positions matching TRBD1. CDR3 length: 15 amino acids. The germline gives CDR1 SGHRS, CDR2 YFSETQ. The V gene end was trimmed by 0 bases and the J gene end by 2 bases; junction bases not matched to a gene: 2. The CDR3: CASSLGDSPYNEQFF. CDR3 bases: TGCGCCAGCAGCTTGGGGGACAGTCCCTACAATGAGCAGTTCTTC.

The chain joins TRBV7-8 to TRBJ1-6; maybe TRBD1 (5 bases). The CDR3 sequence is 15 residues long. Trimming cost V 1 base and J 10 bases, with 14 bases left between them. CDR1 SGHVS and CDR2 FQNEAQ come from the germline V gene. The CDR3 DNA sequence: TGTGCCAGCAGCTTAGTCGGGACTAGGGAATCACCCCTCCACTTT. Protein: CASSLVGTRESPLHF.

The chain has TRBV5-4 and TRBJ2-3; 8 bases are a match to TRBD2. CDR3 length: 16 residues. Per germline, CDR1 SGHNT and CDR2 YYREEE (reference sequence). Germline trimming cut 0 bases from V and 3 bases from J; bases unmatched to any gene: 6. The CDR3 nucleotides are TGTGCCAGCAGCTTGGTTGCGGGAGGAGTGACAGATACGCAGTATTTT. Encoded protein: CASSLVAGGVTDTQYF.

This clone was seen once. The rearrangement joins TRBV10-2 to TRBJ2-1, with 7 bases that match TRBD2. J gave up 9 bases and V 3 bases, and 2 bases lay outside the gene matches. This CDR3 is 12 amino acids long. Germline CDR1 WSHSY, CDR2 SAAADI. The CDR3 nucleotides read TGCGCCAGCAGTGACACGGGGGGTGAGCAGTTCTTC. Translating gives CASSDTGGEQFF.

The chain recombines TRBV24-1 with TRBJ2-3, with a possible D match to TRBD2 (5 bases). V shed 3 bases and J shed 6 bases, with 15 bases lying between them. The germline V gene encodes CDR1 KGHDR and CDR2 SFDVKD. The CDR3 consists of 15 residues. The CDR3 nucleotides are TGTGCCACCAGTGATGAGGGCGGCCGTGTGGATACGCAGTATTTT. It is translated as CATSDEGGRVDTQYF.

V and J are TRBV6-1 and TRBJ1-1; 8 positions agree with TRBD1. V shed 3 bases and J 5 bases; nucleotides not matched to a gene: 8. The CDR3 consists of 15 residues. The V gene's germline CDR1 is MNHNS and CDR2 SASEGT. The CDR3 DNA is TGTGCCAGCAGTGATCGGGGCAGGGGGCGTACTGAAGCTTTCTTT. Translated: CASSDRGRGRTEAFF.

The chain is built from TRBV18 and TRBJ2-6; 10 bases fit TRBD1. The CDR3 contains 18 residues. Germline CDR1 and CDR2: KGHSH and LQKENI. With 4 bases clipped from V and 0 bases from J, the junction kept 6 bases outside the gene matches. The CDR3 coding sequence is TGTGCCAGCTCACAGACGGGGACAGGGGCCTCTGGGGCCAACGTCCTGACTTTC. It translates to CASSQTGTGASGANVLTF. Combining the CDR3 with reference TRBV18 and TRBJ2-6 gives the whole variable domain NAGVMQNPRHLVRRRGQEARLRCSPMKGHSHVYWYRQLPEEGLKFMVYLQKENIIDESGMPKERFSAEFPKEGPSILRIQQVVRGDSAAYFCASSQTGTGASGANVLTFGAGSRLTVL.